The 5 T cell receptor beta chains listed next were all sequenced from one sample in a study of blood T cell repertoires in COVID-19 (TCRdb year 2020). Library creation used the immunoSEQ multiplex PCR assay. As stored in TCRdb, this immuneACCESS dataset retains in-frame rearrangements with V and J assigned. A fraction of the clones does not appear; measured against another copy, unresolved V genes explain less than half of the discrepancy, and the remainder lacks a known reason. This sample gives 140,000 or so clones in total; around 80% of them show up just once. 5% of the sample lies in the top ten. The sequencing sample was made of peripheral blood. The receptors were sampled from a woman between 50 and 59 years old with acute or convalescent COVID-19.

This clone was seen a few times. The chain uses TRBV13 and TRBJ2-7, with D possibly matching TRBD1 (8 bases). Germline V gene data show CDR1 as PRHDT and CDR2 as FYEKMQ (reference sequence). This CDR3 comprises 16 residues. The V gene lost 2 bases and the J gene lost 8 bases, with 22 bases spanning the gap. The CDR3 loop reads CASSLIGEGTGNKQYF. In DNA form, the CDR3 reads TGTGCCAGCAGCTTAATCGGGGAGGGGACAGGCAATAAGCAGTACTTC.

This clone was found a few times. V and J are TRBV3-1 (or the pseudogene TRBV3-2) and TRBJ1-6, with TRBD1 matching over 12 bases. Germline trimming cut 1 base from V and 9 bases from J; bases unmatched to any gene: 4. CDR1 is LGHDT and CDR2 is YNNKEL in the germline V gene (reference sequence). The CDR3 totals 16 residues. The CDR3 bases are TGTGCCAGCAGCCAAGTGGGACAGGGGGCAATTTCACCCCTCCACTTT. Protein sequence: CASSQVGQGAISPLHF.

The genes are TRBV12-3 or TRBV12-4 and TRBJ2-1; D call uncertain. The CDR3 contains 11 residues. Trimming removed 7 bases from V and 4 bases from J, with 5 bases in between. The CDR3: CASNQYNEQFF. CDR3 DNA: TGTGCCAGCAACCAGTACAATGAGCAGTTCTTC.

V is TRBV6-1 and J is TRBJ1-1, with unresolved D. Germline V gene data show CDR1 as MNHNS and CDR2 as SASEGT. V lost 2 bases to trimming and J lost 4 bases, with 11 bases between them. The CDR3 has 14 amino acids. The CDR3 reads CASSESGSGTEAFF. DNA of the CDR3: TGTGCCAGCAGTGAATCCGGGTCTGGCACTGAAGCTTTCTTT.

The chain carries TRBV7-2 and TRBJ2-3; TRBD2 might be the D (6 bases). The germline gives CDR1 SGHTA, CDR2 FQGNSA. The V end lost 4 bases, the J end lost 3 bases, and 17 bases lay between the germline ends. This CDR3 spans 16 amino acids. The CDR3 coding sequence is TGTGCCAGCAGCTCCCCCTTTGCGGGGAGAACAGATACGCAGTATTTT. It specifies CASSSPFAGRTDTQYF.